Listed below are T cell receptor beta chains from one sample, sequenced in a study of response to subunit inactivated influenza vaccine. One entry per CDR3 protein, called by TCRdb with MiXCR from the RT-PCR reads. The table has a few hundred thousand distinct CDR3 sequences, around 22% seen once. Sequencing used PBMCs from blood, obtained roughly 20 months after vaccination. The receptors were gathered from a man between 45 and 75 years old who received an inactivated influenza vaccine. Both conserved end residues are part of each CDR3. D genes are given only for firm matches. Expanded clones get a size class; other rows say once, few or many, or leave the size out.

v_gene: TRBV20-1
j_gene: TRBJ1-3
d_gene: -
abundance: few
CDR3aa: CSATPEKSGNTIYF
CDR3nt: TGCAGTGCTACCCCTGAGAAGTCTGGAAACACCATATATTTT

v_gene: TRBV6-6
j_gene: TRBJ1-5
d_gene: TRBD1
abundance: few
CDR3aa: CASRNRGMAPQHF
CDR3nt: TGTGCCAGCAGGAACAGGGGTATGGCCCCCCAGCATTTT

v_gene: TRBV6-1
j_gene: TRBJ1-2
d_gene: -
abundance: -
CDR3aa: CASRNRRDIYGYTF
CDR3nt: TGTGCCAGCAGGAATAGGCGGGATATCTATGGCTACACCTTC

v_gene: TRBV7-8
j_gene: TRBJ2-7
d_gene: TRBD2
abundance: many
CDR3aa: CASSLVGGAYEQYF
CDR3nt: TGTGCCAGCAGCTTAGTCGGGGGGGCTTACGAGCAGTACTTC

v_gene: TRBV10-3
j_gene: TRBJ1-1
d_gene: TRBD1
abundance: few
CDR3aa: CAISGGIQGVPNTEAFF
CDR3nt: TGTGCCATCAGTGGGGGGATCCAGGGGGTGCCTAACACTGAAGCTTTCTTT

v_gene: TRBV2
j_gene: TRBJ2-1
d_gene: TRBD2
abundance: few
CDR3aa: CASNPSGVEQFF
CDR3nt: TGTGCCAGCAACCCTAGCGGGGTTGAGCAGTTCTTC

v_gene: TRBV6-2/TRBV6-3
j_gene: TRBJ2-5
d_gene: -
abundance: many
CDR3aa: CASSNQIAEAQETQYF
CDR3nt: TGTGCCAGCAGCAACCAGATAGCGGAGGCGCAAGAGACCCAGTACTTC

v_gene: TRBV29-1
j_gene: TRBJ2-3
d_gene: -
abundance: -
CDR3aa: CSVTYLDSTDTQYF
CDR3nt: TGCAGCGTTACCTATTTGGACTCAACAGATACGCAGTATTTT

v_gene: TRBV7-9
j_gene: TRBJ1-4
d_gene: -
abundance: few
CDR3aa: CASSLEGSVEKLFF
CDR3nt: TGTGCCAGCAGCTTAGAGGGCTCCGTGGAAAAACTGTTTTTT

v_gene: TRBV12-3/TRBV12-4
j_gene: TRBJ1-5
d_gene: -
abundance: few
CDR3aa: CASSLSGGAGQPQHF
CDR3nt: TGTGCCAGCAGTTTATCTGGGGGCGCGGGTCAGCCCCAGCATTTT

v_gene: TRBV5-1
j_gene: TRBJ1-5
d_gene: -
abundance: few
CDR3aa: CASSLPQGKAGNQPQHF
CDR3nt: TGCGCCAGCAGCTTGCCGCAGGGGAAGGCGGGCAATCAGCCCCAGCATTTT

v_gene: TRBV12-3/TRBV12-4
j_gene: TRBJ2-1
d_gene: -
abundance: few
CDR3aa: CASRLRTNEQFF
CDR3nt: TGTGCCAGCAGGCTCAGGACCAATGAGCAGTTCTTC

v_gene: TRBV7-2
j_gene: TRBJ1-4
d_gene: TRBD1
abundance: many
CDR3aa: CASSSGTGNEKLFF
CDR3nt: TGTGCCAGCAGCTCCGGGACAGGGAATGAAAAACTGTTTTTT

v_gene: TRBV12-3/TRBV12-4
j_gene: TRBJ1-1
d_gene: -
abundance: -
CDR3aa: CANAPSPAGTEAFF
CDR3nt: TGTGCCAACGCCCCCTCCCCTGCAGGGACTGAAGCTTTCTTT

v_gene: TRBV23-1
j_gene: TRBJ2-3
d_gene: -
abundance: -
CDR3aa: CAGPRPTLTDTQYF
CDR3nt: TGCGCCGGGCCTCGGCCTACCCTGACAGATACGCAGTATTTT

v_gene: TRBV18
j_gene: TRBJ2-1
d_gene: TRBD1
abundance: few
CDR3aa: CASSPGTQGDEQFF
CDR3nt: TGTGCCAGCTCACCAGGGACACAGGGGGATGAGCAGTTCTTC

v_gene: TRBV4-1
j_gene: TRBJ1-2
d_gene: -
abundance: few
CDR3aa: CASSRPADYGYTF
CDR3nt: TGCGCCAGCAGCCGGCCAGCAGACTATGGCTACACCTTC

v_gene: TRBV20-1
j_gene: TRBJ1-5
d_gene: -
abundance: -
CDR3aa: CSAAPDHSNQPQHF
CDR3nt: TGCAGTGCTGCCCCGGACCATAGCAATCAGCCCCAGCATTTT

v_gene: TRBV5-6
j_gene: TRBJ1-1
d_gene: -
abundance: many
CDR3aa: CASSTGREAFF
CDR3nt: TGTGCCAGCAGCACGGGACGGGAAGCTTTCTTT

v_gene: TRBV11-2
j_gene: TRBJ1-2
d_gene: -
abundance: few
CDR3aa: CASSSGGEGGYTF
CDR3nt: TGTGCCAGCAGCTCTGGCGGGGAAGGGGGCTACACCTTC

v_gene: TRBV4-3
j_gene: TRBJ2-3
d_gene: -
abundance: few
CDR3aa: CASSQGRTSRDTQYF
CDR3nt: TGCGCCAGCAGCCAAGGACGGACGTCTAGGGATACGCAGTATTTT

v_gene: TRBV29-1
j_gene: TRBJ2-2
d_gene: TRBD2
abundance: few
CDR3aa: CSVVIGGLAGGLGELFF
CDR3nt: TGCAGCGTTGTTATTGGAGGGCTAGCGGGAGGTCTCGGGGAGCTGTTTTTT

v_gene: TRBV12-3/TRBV12-4
j_gene: TRBJ1-2
d_gene: TRBD1
abundance: few
CDR3aa: CASSPRQGANYGYTF
CDR3nt: TGTGCCAGCAGTCCACGACAGGGTGCGAACTATGGCTACACCTTC

v_gene: TRBV7-9
j_gene: TRBJ2-7
d_gene: TRBD1
abundance: many
CDR3aa: CASSIGQGYEQYF
CDR3nt: TGTGCCAGCAGCATCGGACAGGGCTACGAGCAGTACTTC

v_gene: TRBV12-3/TRBV12-4
j_gene: TRBJ1-6
d_gene: TRBD1
abundance: -
CDR3aa: CASSKGQGASNSPLHF
CDR3nt: TGTGCCAGCAGCAAGGGACAGGGGGCAAGTAATTCACCCCTCCACTTT

v_gene: TRBV20-1
j_gene: TRBJ2-5
d_gene: TRBD2
abundance: -
CDR3aa: CSAMSGGPLGPQYF
CDR3nt: TGCAGTGCTATGAGCGGGGGGCCCCTAGGGCCCCAGTACTTC

v_gene: TRBV12-3/TRBV12-4
j_gene: TRBJ2-2
d_gene: -
abundance: few
CDR3aa: CASRMNTGELFF
CDR3nt: TGTGCCAGCCGGATGAACACCGGGGAGCTGTTTTTT

v_gene: TRBV29-1
j_gene: TRBJ2-2
d_gene: TRBD1
abundance: few
CDR3aa: CSVCSAGTGKSGELFF
CDR3nt: TGCAGCGTTTGCAGTGCCGGGACAGGGAAATCCGGGGAGCTGTTTTTT

v_gene: TRBV7-6
j_gene: TRBJ2-1
d_gene: TRBD2
abundance: -
CDR3aa: CASSLKLANHGSYNEQFF
CDR3nt: TGTGCCAGCAGCTTAAAACTAGCGAACCACGGCTCCTACAATGAGCAGTTCTTC

v_gene: TRBV29-1
j_gene: TRBJ2-3
d_gene: TRBD2
abundance: -
CDR3aa: CSVGTSGGYTDTQYF
CDR3nt: TGCAGCGTCGGGACTAGCGGGGGATACACAGATACGCAGTATTTT

v_gene: TRBV7-2
j_gene: TRBJ2-7
d_gene: TRBD2
abundance: few
CDR3aa: CASSLSGTSGNYEQYF
CDR3nt: TGTGCCAGCAGCTTATCCGGGACTAGCGGAAACTACGAGCAGTACTTC

v_gene: TRBV3-1
j_gene: TRBJ2-1
d_gene: TRBD2
abundance: -
CDR3aa: CASSPGLANNEQFF
CDR3nt: TGTGCCAGCAGCCCCGGACTAGCCAACAATGAGCAGTTCTTC

v_gene: TRBV21-1
j_gene: TRBJ2-5
d_gene: -
abundance: -
CDR3aa: CASKGETQYF
CDR3nt: TGTGCCAGCAAGGGTGAGACCCAGTACTTC

v_gene: TRBV7-9
j_gene: TRBJ2-5
d_gene: -
abundance: -
CDR3aa: CASNKYRETQYF
CDR3nt: TGTGCCAGCAACAAATACAGGGAGACCCAGTACTTC

v_gene: TRBV4-2
j_gene: TRBJ1-2
d_gene: -
abundance: few
CDR3aa: CASSQEFGGVDGYTF
CDR3nt: TGTGCCAGCAGCCAAGAGTTTGGGGGAGTAGATGGCTACACCTTC

v_gene: TRBV21-1
j_gene: TRBJ1-4
d_gene: -
abundance: -
CDR3aa: CASSTRDRGIVSTNEKLFF
CDR3nt: TGTGCCAGCAGCACCCGGGACAGGGGAATCGTCTCAACTAATGAAAAACTGTTTTTT

v_gene: TRBV20-1
j_gene: TRBJ1-5
d_gene: TRBD1
abundance: few
CDR3aa: CSFMYRDREDF
CDR3nt: TGCAGTTTTATGTATAGGGACAGGGAGGATTTT

v_gene: TRBV7-2
j_gene: TRBJ2-5
d_gene: TRBD2
abundance: once
CDR3aa: CASTLTSGGQTQYF
CDR3nt: TGTGCCAGCACCCTGACTAGCGGGGGGCAGACCCAGTACTTC

v_gene: TRBV7-6
j_gene: TRBJ2-3
d_gene: TRBD2
abundance: few
CDR3aa: CASSSSGRGTDTQYF
CDR3nt: TGTGCCAGCAGCTCTAGCGGGAGGGGGACAGATACGCAGTATTTT

v_gene: TRBV4-1
j_gene: TRBJ1-2
d_gene: TRBD1
abundance: -
CDR3aa: CASSQFDRGNYGYTF
CDR3nt: TGCGCCAGCAGCCAATTCGACAGGGGTAACTATGGCTACACCTTC

v_gene: TRBV7-9
j_gene: TRBJ2-5
d_gene: TRBD1
abundance: few
CDR3aa: CASSITGGLRETQYF
CDR3nt: TGTGCCAGCAGCATCACAGGGGGCCTAAGAGAGACCCAGTACTTC

v_gene: TRBV29-1
j_gene: TRBJ2-7
d_gene: -
abundance: -
CDR3aa: CSVGRGSYEQYF
CDR3nt: TGCAGCGTTGGTAGGGGCTCCTACGAGCAGTACTTC

v_gene: TRBV29-1
j_gene: TRBJ2-1
d_gene: TRBD1
abundance: few
CDR3aa: CSVTGQGVYNEQFF
CDR3nt: TGCAGCGTTACCGGACAGGGGGTCTACAATGAGCAGTTCTTC

v_gene: TRBV9
j_gene: TRBJ1-1
d_gene: TRBD1
abundance: few
CDR3aa: CASSADQGDGTEAFF
CDR3nt: TGTGCCAGCAGCGCGGACCAGGGGGATGGCACTGAAGCTTTCTTT

v_gene: TRBV6-2/TRBV6-3
j_gene: TRBJ2-3
d_gene: -
abundance: -
CDR3aa: CASSYSGAKGEDTQYF
CDR3nt: TGTGCCAGCAGTTACTCGGGGGCGAAAGGAGAGGATACGCAGTATTTT

v_gene: TRBV18
j_gene: TRBJ1-2
d_gene: TRBD1
abundance: few
CDR3aa: CASSIQGAYGYTF
CDR3nt: TGTGCCAGCTCAATACAGGGGGCCTATGGCTACACCTTC

v_gene: TRBV6-2/TRBV6-3
j_gene: TRBJ2-4
d_gene: -
abundance: many
CDR3aa: CASRPRSGVRAKNIQYF
CDR3nt: TGTGCCAGCAGACCCAGATCCGGCGTCAGGGCCAAAAACATTCAGTACTTC

v_gene: TRBV7-9
j_gene: TRBJ1-4
d_gene: -
abundance: many
CDR3aa: CASSSTGSANEKLFF
CDR3nt: TGTGCCAGCAGCAGCACAGGGTCTGCTAATGAAAAACTGTTTTTT

v_gene: TRBV12-3/TRBV12-4
j_gene: TRBJ2-3
d_gene: TRBD2
abundance: few
CDR3aa: CASSSGTSGEADTQYF
CDR3nt: TGTGCCAGCAGTTCCGGGACTAGCGGGGAGGCAGATACGCAGTATTTT

v_gene: TRBV7-2
j_gene: TRBJ1-6
d_gene: -
abundance: few
CDR3aa: CASSMGRGNSPLHF
CDR3nt: TGTGCCAGCAGCATGGGACGGGGGAATTCACCCCTCCACTTT

v_gene: TRBV19
j_gene: TRBJ1-1
d_gene: -
abundance: -
CDR3aa: CASRGASSRGATNTEAFF
CDR3nt: TGTGCCAGTAGAGGGGCTTCTAGCAGGGGAGCCACGAACACTGAAGCTTTCTTT

v_gene: TRBV10-3
j_gene: TRBJ2-7
d_gene: -
abundance: -
CDR3aa: CAISESGLALGGEQYF
CDR3nt: TGTGCCATCAGTGAGTCGGGCCTGGCTCTGGGAGGCGAGCAGTACTTC

v_gene: TRBV3-1
j_gene: TRBJ1-3
d_gene: TRBD1
abundance: many
CDR3aa: CASSQGGSGNTIYF
CDR3nt: TGCGCCAGCAGCCAGGGGGGCTCTGGAAACACCATATATTTT

v_gene: TRBV20-1
j_gene: TRBJ2-3
d_gene: -
abundance: few
CDR3aa: CSARDPRRGSQYF
CDR3nt: TGCAGTGCTAGAGACCCCCGCCGGGGTTCGCAGTATTTT

v_gene: TRBV29-1
j_gene: TRBJ2-2
d_gene: -
abundance: once
CDR3aa: CSVGPRTGELFF
CDR3nt: TGCAGCGTTGGCCCGAGGACCGGGGAGCTGTTTTTT